This TCR beta chain was sequenced in a study of blood T cell repertoires in COVID-19. Study-level background: Sources were T cells, B-cell-depleted T cells, or PBMCs; the material itself was cDNA or gDNA.

Trimming removed 5 bases from V and 7 bases from J; junction bases left unmatched: 4. Germline assignment: CDR1 LNHNV and CDR2 YYDKDF (reference sequence). CDR3 length equals 14 residues. Original processing methods: It was from reference gene primer amplification that nucleated cell counts were estimated. The protocol was immunoSEQ multiplex PCR, while the TCRdb copy is restricted to in-frame clones and leaves out a portion. V, J and clone size reflect that table, while D and trimming were determined from the DNA. The sample shows 150,000 to 250,000 clones, roughly 84% of them seen only once. In assigning cohorts, the study relied on participant-reported clinical history. Resolution of symptoms, clearance, or two negative PCRs was present in recovered Cohort 3 donors.

Sequenced input: PBMCs or T cells enriched from blood (not recorded which). The sequence derives from a man aged 35-49 years who had recovered from COVID-19. The chain links TRBV15 to TRBJ1-6; 8 positions match TRBD1. As DNA, the CDR3 is TGTGCCACCAGCGTTCAGGGGGCAAATTCACCCCTCCACTTT. Translating it yields CATSVQGANSPLHF. Full variable domain (missing parts from reference TRBV15 and TRBJ1-6): DAMVIQNPRYQVTQFGKPVTLSCSQTLNHNVMYWYQQKSSQAPKLLFHYYDKDFNNEADTPDNFQSRRPNTSFCFLDIRSPGLGDTAMYLCATSVQGANSPLHFGNGTRLTVT.